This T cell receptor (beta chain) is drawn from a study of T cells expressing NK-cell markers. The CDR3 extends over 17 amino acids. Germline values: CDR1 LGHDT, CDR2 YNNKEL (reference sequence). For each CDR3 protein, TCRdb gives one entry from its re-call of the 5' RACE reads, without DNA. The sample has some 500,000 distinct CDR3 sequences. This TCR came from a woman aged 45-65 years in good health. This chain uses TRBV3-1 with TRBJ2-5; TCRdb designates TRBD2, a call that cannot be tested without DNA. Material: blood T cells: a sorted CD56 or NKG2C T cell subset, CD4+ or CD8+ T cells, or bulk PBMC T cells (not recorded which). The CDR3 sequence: CASSQRTSGTGTGTQYF.